A single sample is the source of the 20 T cell receptor beta chains below, sequenced in a study of blood T cell repertoires in COVID-19. Method: immunoSEQ multiplex PCR; TCRdb's copy keeps in-frame clones and lacks some. The sample consists of some 150,000 clones, 80% to 90% of them appearing once. The specimen sequenced was peripheral blood. The receptors were sampled from a woman between 50 and 59 years old in a cohort sampled during active or convalescent COVID-19.

The J gene is TRBJ1-1, the V gene TRBV30; D is ambiguous. The CDR3 covers 12 residues. The V gene's germline CDR1 is GTSNPN and CDR2 SVGIG (reference sequence). V was trimmed by 3 bases and J by 4 bases, leaving 9 bases between them. The CDR3 DNA reads TGTGCCTGGAGCTACGAGGGCACTGAAGCTTTCTTT. It translates to CAWSYEGTEAFF.

The chain has TRBV5-6 and TRBJ2-1; possibly TRBD2 for D (6 bases). V was cut by 4 bases and J by 8 bases, with 13 bases left in between. This CDR3 spans 13 amino acids. Per the germline V gene, CDR1 is SGHDT and CDR2 is YYEEEE. The CDR3 DNA reads TGTGCCAGCAGCCTCGGGACTTTCGATGAGCAGTTCTTC. It translates to CASSLGTFDEQFF.

The genes are TRBV6-5 and TRBJ2-3; 9 bases line up with TRBD2. Germline loops: CDR1 MNHEY, CDR2 SVGAGI. Germline trimming cut 6 bases from V and 2 bases from J; bases unmatched to any gene: 3. CDR3 size: 14 residues. The DNA for the CDR3 is TGTGCCAGCAGGCGGGGGGGAACCACAGATACGCAGTATTTT. Its translation is CASRRGGTTDTQYF.

The V call is TRBV29-1, the J call TRBJ2-1; D is possibly TRBD1 (5 bases). The germline CDR1 and CDR2 sequences are SQVTM and ANQGSEA. Trimming took off 3 bases at V and 8 bases at J, with 17 bases between the two ends. The CDR3 is 14 residues long. This chain's CDR3 is CSVDIVGLGDEQFF. The CDR3 DNA reads as TGCAGCGTTGACATCGTGGGGTTAGGGGATGAGCAGTTCTTC.

The chain links TRBV5-1 to TRBJ2-7; TRBD1 agrees at 9 bases. Germline V lookup: CDR1 SGHRS, CDR2 YFSETQ. The CDR3 is made up of 14 amino acids. With 4 bases clipped from V and 3 bases from J, the junction kept 5 bases outside the gene matches. The CDR3 here is CASSDGQGYYEQYF. In nucleotides, the CDR3 is TGCGCCAGCAGCGATGGACAGGGGTACTACGAGCAGTACTTC.

CDR3 region: CASKRRLTNTEAFF. CDR3 DNA sequence: TGTGCCAGCAAAAGGCGGCTGACCAACACTGAAGCTTTCTTT. The rearrangement uses TRBV2 and TRBJ1-1; D call uncertain. V gave up 7 bases and J gave up 2 bases, with 14 bases separating them. Germline-derived CDR1 and CDR2 are SNHLY and FYNNEI. The CDR3 has 14 residues. Together with reference TRBV2 and TRBJ1-1, the CDR3 gives the full variable domain: EPEVTQTPSHQVTQMGQEVILRCVPISNHLYFYWYRQILGQKVEFLVSFYNNEISEKSEIFDDQFSVERPDGSNFTLKIRSTKLEDSAMYFCASKRRLTNTEAFFGQGTRLTVV.

The V gene is TRBV18, the J gene TRBJ2-5; 11 nucleotides agree with TRBD2. V gave up 3 bases and J gave up 7 bases; unmatched junction bases: 7. The CDR3 runs 15 residues. Germline loops: CDR1 KGHSH, CDR2 LQKENI. For the CDR3, the DNA is TGTGCCAGCTCACCCTATAGCGGGGGGGCCGGGACCCAGTACTTC. Amino acids: CASSPYSGGAGTQYF. Variable domain in full (rest from reference TRBV18 and TRBJ2-5): NAGVMQNPRHLVRRRGQEARLRCSPMKGHSHVYWYRQLPEEGLKFMVYLQKENIIDESGMPKERFSAEFPKEGPSILRIQQVVRGDSAAYFCASSPYSGGAGTQYFGPGTRLLVL.

This sequence joins TRBV30 and TRBJ1-1, with a possible D match to TRBD1 (5 bases). This CDR3 contains 14 residues. Germline CDR1 and CDR2: GTSNPN and SVGIG (reference sequence). V lost 1 base and J 1 base, leaving 10 bases between the germline ends. CDR3: CAWSGGGANTEAFF. DNA of the CDR3: TGTGCCTGGAGTGGGGGTGGGGCGAACACTGAAGCTTTCTTT.

This sequence joins TRBV18 and TRBJ2-4; TRBD1 might be the D (6 bases). The CDR3 is 16 amino acids. CDR1 and CDR2 (germline): KGHSH, LQKENI. The V and J ends lost 2 bases and 0 bases respectively, with 11 bases between them. The CDR3, as DNA: TGTGCCAGCTCACCATACCGGACAGAAGCCAAAAACATTCAGTACTTC. Its translation: CASSPYRTEAKNIQYF.

V is TRBV19 and J is TRBJ2-4; D is possibly TRBD1 (5 bases). CDR1 is LNHDA and CDR2 is SQIVND in the germline V gene (reference sequence). CDR3 length equals 16 residues. Between the trimmed V and J ends, which lost 7 bases and 3 bases, there was a span of 19 bases. The DNA of the CDR3 is TGTGCCAGTACCCCTCGAGGCCAGGGCGGCAAAAACATTCAGTACTTC. This sequence encodes CASTPRGQGGKNIQYF.

The chain employs TRBV21-1 and TRBJ2-7; TRBD2 is taken as the D call from the table, unchecked against the DNA. TRBV21-1 is a listed pseudogene. The CDR3 runs 13 residues. The DNA for the CDR3 is TGTGCCAGCAGCAAAACTAATACCTACGAGCAGTACTTC. It specifies CASSKTNTYEQYF.

In regard to this clone: Other DNA sequences from this sample encode an identical CDR3 as well. The V and J genes are TRBV30 and TRBJ2-2; D remains ambiguous. With 0 bases removed from V and 3 bases from J, the gap between germline ends came to 5 bases. Germline CDR1 reads GTSNPN; CDR2 reads SVGIG (reference sequence). The CDR3 covers 13 residues. CDR3 sequence: CAWSVRDTGELFF. CDR3 nucleotides: TGTGCCTGGAGTGTACGGGACACCGGGGAGCTGTTTTTT.

The J gene is TRBJ2-5, the V gene TRBV18; 10 nucleotides match TRBD2. V gave up 4 bases and J gave up 4 bases; unmatched junction bases: 12. Germline CDR1 KGHSH, CDR2 LQKENI. This CDR3 is 17 amino acids long. As DNA, the CDR3 is TGTGCCAGCTCACGAGACCCTAGCGGGGGAGGTCTAGAGACCCAGTACTTC. It specifies CASSRDPSGGGLETQYF.

V gene TRBV2 combines with J gene TRBJ1-3; D not certain. This CDR3 contains 15 residues. Trimming removed 2 bases at V and 4 bases at J, with 12 bases between. In germline, CDR1 is SNHLY, CDR2 FYNNEI. The CDR3 region has the DNA TGTGCCAGCAGTGAAAACGGAGCGAAAGGAAACACCATATATTTT. Protein sequence: CASSENGAKGNTIYF.

This sequence joins TRBV7-2 and TRBJ1-2; TRBD1 agrees at 8 bases. V lost 7 bases to trimming and J lost 3 bases; unmatched junction nucleotides: 7. This CDR3 region has 14 residues. Germline V gene lookup returns CDR1 SGHTA and CDR2 FQGNSA. The CDR3 nucleotides are TGTGCCAGCAACCCTCAGGGGGCTTACTATGGCTACACCTTC. This codes for CASNPQGAYYGYTF.

The chain carries TRBV6-5 and TRBJ1-5, with D hard to call. Germline V gives CDR1 MNHEY, CDR2 SVGAGI. The CDR3 is 14 residues long. The V end lost 6 bases, the J end lost 6 bases, and 15 bases lay between the germline ends. CDR3 DNA: TGTGCCAGCAGCCGGTCCATTGTTGGTCAGCCCCAGCATTTT. Translated, it gives CASSRSIVGQPQHF.

This clone was observed a few times. The chain has TRBV18 and TRBJ1-1, with D unclear. In germline, CDR1 is KGHSH, CDR2 LQKENI. V was clipped by 2 bases and J by 6 bases, with 10 bases between them. This CDR3 is 13 amino acids long. CDR3 loop: CASSPREIAEAFF. CDR3 nucleotides: TGTGCCAGCTCACCAAGAGAGATCGCTGAAGCTTTCTTT.

The V call is TRBV5-1, the J call TRBJ1-1; weak D call: TRBD1 (6 bases). Per the germline V gene, CDR1 is SGHRS and CDR2 is YFSETQ. The CDR3 consists of 14 residues. V was pared by 7 bases and J by 0 bases, with 13 bases between. As DNA, the CDR3 is TGCGCCAGCGGGAAGGACAGAATGAACACTGAAGCTTTCTTT. As protein: CASGKDRMNTEAFF.

The rearrangement uses TRBV7-2 and TRBJ2-5; TRBD2 matches at 8 bases. Per germline, CDR1 SGHTA and CDR2 FQGNSA. V lost 4 bases to trimming and J lost 4 bases; unmatched junction nucleotides: 8. This CDR3 spans 15 amino acids. In nucleotides, the CDR3 is TGTGCCAGCAGCTCCGAGGCTCTAGCGGGAGAGACCCAGTACTTC. It translates to CASSSEALAGETQYF.

This chain links TRBV11-2 with TRBJ1-1; no clear D. Germline CDR1 reads SGHAT; CDR2 reads FQNNGV. The V gene lost 3 bases and the J gene lost 4 bases, with 9 bases spanning the gap. The CDR3 length is 13 residues. The chain's CDR3 is CASSFTGGTEAFF. In DNA form, the CDR3 reads TGTGCCAGCAGCTTTACGGGAGGCACTGAAGCTTTCTTT.